The source of this T cell receptor beta chain is a study of T cell responses to AZD1222 COVID-19 vaccine. Study-wide results and caveats: Repertoire samples came only from after the peak T cell response. Among vaccine-associated CD4 TCRs, coverage spanned spike, with dominance at 160-218 and 743-854. Donors were chiefly white British, with a greater number of females, and clonal diversity was perhaps underestimated. Close to half of all spike-specific TCRs reportedly target regions of the variants that are unmutated.

Libraries were prepared by immunoSEQ multiplex PCR; TCRdb keeps only in-frame clonotypes and omits some of them. Among 150,000 or so clones, just under 90% were seen once, and the ten largest hold 3.5% to 4.5%. As concerns this clone: Its cognate antigen is unknown.

This CDR3 is 15 amino acids long. V gave up 0 bases and J gave up 2 bases, with 12 bases separating them. Germline V CDR1 and CDR2: SGHNT, YYREEE (reference sequence). The rearrangement links TRBV5-4 to TRBJ2-7; D is possibly TRBD1 (6 bases). Sequencing used peripheral blood, obtained 28 days after the second dose of the MenACWY control vaccine. The clonotype comes from an adult who received the MenACWY meningococcal vaccine as a control. The CDR3, as DNA: TGTGCCAGCAGCTTGGACAAGGGGGTCGCCTACGAGCAGTACTTC. It encodes CASSLDKGVAYEQYF.